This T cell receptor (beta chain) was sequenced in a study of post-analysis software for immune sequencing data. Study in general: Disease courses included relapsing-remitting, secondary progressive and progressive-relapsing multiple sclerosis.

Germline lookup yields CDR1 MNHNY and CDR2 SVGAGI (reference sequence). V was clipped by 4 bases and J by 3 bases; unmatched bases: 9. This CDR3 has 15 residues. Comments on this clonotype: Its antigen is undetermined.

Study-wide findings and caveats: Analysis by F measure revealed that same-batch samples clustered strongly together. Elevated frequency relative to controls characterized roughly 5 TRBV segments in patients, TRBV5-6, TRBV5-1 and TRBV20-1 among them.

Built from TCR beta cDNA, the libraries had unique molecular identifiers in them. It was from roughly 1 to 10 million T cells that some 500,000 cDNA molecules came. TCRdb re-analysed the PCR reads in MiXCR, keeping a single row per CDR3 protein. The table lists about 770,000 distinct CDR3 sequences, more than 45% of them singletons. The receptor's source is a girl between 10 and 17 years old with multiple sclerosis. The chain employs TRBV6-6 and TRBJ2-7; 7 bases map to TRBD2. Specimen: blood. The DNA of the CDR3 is TGTGCCAGCAGTTCCCCTGAAAAGCGGGACTACGAGCAGTACTTC. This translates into CASSSPEKRDYEQYF.